Below, 23 T cell receptor beta chains from the same sample are listed, as sequenced in a study of blood T cell repertoires in COVID-19. Using immunoSEQ multiplex PCR, the repertoire was profiled, and TCRdb retains in-frame clones only, with some absent. The sample consists of fewer than 40,000 clones, about nine tenths of them appearing once. Sequenced input: peripheral blood. Receptors originate from a human donor with active COVID-19. The donor label of this sample is uncertain.

The chain employs TRBV2 and TRBJ2-3, with D perhaps matching TRBD2 (6 bases). Trimming took 1 base from V and 5 from J, leaving 13 bases between them. The CDR3 totals 15 residues. The V gene's germline CDR1 is SNHLY and CDR2 FYNNEI. This CDR3 reads CASSEGAGYGDTQYF. CDR3 DNA sequence: TGTGCCAGCAGTGAAGGGGCGGGGTACGGAGATACGCAGTATTTT.

The V call is TRBV4-3, the J call TRBJ1-1; 9 positions match TRBD1. CDR3 length equals 15 residues. With 3 bases clipped from V and 4 bases from J, the junction kept 6 bases outside the gene matches. Germline V lookup: CDR1 LGHNA, CDR2 YSLEER. The CDR3 sequence: CASSQNRGLATEAFF. CDR3 coding DNA: TGCGCCAGCAGCCAGAACAGGGGGCTGGCCACTGAAGCTTTCTTT.

The chain joins TRBV28 to TRBJ2-7, with 8 bases matching TRBD1. Germline V gene lookup returns CDR1 MDHEN and CDR2 SYDVKM. The CDR3 contains 16 residues. After removal of 1 base from V and 5 bases from J, the junction contained 10 bases not matched to a gene. The CDR3 protein is CASSLYNAGQGHEQYF. CDR3 nucleotide sequence: TGTGCCAGCAGTTTATACAACGCCGGACAGGGCCACGAGCAGTACTTC.

Of note for this clone: The sample carries other DNA sequences with the same CDR3. The CDR3 DNA reads TGTGCCAGCAGCTTGGGGACAGGGTGGAACACTGAAGCTTTCTTT. This sequence encodes CASSLGTGWNTEAFF. The J gene is TRBJ1-1, the V gene TRBV5-4, with 8 bases aligning to TRBD1. The germline gives CDR1 SGHNT, CDR2 YYREEE (reference sequence). CDR3 length: 15 residues. V shed 0 bases, J shed 1 base, and the junction held 2 bases outside the gene matches. The complete variable domain, with remaining parts taken from reference TRBV5-4 and TRBJ1-1, reads ETGVTQSPTHLIKTRGQQVTLRCSSQSGHNTVSWYQQALGQGPQFIFQYYREEENGRGNFPPRFSGLQFPNYSSELNVNALELDDSALYLCASSLGTGWNTEAFFGQGTRLTVV.

The gene calls are TRBV29-1 and TRBJ2-1; possibly TRBD1 for D (6 bases). The V and J ends lost 7 bases and 4 bases respectively, with 26 bases between them. Germline lookup yields CDR1 SQVTM and CDR2 ANQGSEA. The length of the CDR3 is 17 residues. Here the CDR3 reads CSAVMGAGRTAYNEQFF. Here the CDR3 DNA reads TGCAGCGCCGTGATGGGGGCGGGTAGGACAGCTTACAATGAGCAGTTCTTC.

The rearrangement links TRBV3-1 (or the pseudogene TRBV3-2) to TRBJ1-1, with no clear D. Trimming took off 0 bases at V and 0 bases at J, with 8 bases between the two ends. This CDR3 has 15 residues. Germline assignment: CDR1 LGHDT and CDR2 YNNKEL (reference sequence). The CDR3 protein is CASSQEPVMNTEAFF. The CDR3 region has the DNA TGTGCCAGCAGCCAAGAACCGGTGATGAACACTGAAGCTTTCTTT.

CDR3 DNA sequence: TGCGCCAGCAGCTTACAGGGTTCGGGCAATGAGCAGTTCTTC. It translates to CASSLQGSGNEQFF. The chain employs TRBV5-1 and TRBJ2-1; D might be TRBD1 (6 bases). Germline V lookup: CDR1 SGHRS, CDR2 YFSETQ. Trimming removed 2 bases from V and 6 bases from J, with 12 bases in between. The CDR3 is 14 amino acids.

Written as DNA, the CDR3 is TGTGCCAGCTCACTCGGAGGTCTCTACGAGCAGTACTTC. This codes for CASSLGGLYEQYF. V is TRBV18 and J is TRBJ2-7; maybe TRBD2 (5 bases). V was pared by 4 bases and J by 3 bases, with 10 bases between. Germline assignment: CDR1 KGHSH and CDR2 LQKENI. The CDR3 runs 13 residues. Full variable domain (missing parts from reference TRBV18 and TRBJ2-7): NAGVMQNPRHLVRRRGQEARLRCSPMKGHSHVYWYRQLPEEGLKFMVYLQKENIIDESGMPKERFSAEFPKEGPSILRIQQVVRGDSAAYFCASSLGGLYEQYFGPGTRLTVT.

The V call is TRBV24-1, the J call TRBJ1-6, with 9 nucleotides matching TRBD1. From germline, CDR1 is KGHDR and CDR2 SFDVKD. The ends lost 0 bases at V and 10 bases at J; junction bases unmatched: 9. This CDR3 is built from 17 residues. The CDR3 is CATSDLLQGAAGSPLHF. The CDR3, as DNA: TGTGCCACCAGTGATTTGCTACAGGGGGCGGCTGGGTCACCCCTCCACTTT.

This chain uses TRBV12-2 with TRBJ2-3; the table assigns TRBD2, which was not confirmed against the DNA. TRBV12-2 is a recognized pseudogene. The CDR3 length is 16 residues. CDR3 nucleotide sequence: TGTGCAAGTCGCTTAGCGTCCGGGGGGCCGGGAGATACGCAGTATTTT. Protein product: CASRLASGGPGDTQYF.

This clone was seen only a few times. The chain uses TRBV3-1 (or the pseudogene TRBV3-2) and TRBJ1-6; 7 nucleotides line up with TRBD1. With 5 bases clipped from V and 7 bases from J, the junction kept 5 bases outside the gene matches. Germline V gene lookup returns CDR1 LGHDT and CDR2 YNNKEL (reference sequence). The CDR3 consists of 14 residues. CDR3 residues: CASSYTGDNSPLHF. CDR3 nucleotide sequence: TGTGCCAGCAGCTATACAGGGGACAATTCACCCCTCCACTTT.

This clone was counted once. The chain has TRBV18 and TRBJ2-2; D may be TRBD2 (6 bases). V lost 2 bases to trimming and J lost 1 base, with 8 bases between them. The germline gives CDR1 KGHSH, CDR2 LQKENI. The CDR3 is made up of 15 amino acids. CDR3 protein: CASSPGRENTGELFF. In DNA form, the CDR3 reads TGTGCCAGCTCACCAGGGCGGGAGAACACCGGGGAGCTGTTTTTT.

This clone was seen a single time. DNA for the CDR3: TGTGCCACCAGCAGAGATCGTCTAGCGGGAGTCGCAGATACGCAGTATTTT. This encodes CATSRDRLAGVADTQYF. The rearrangement joins TRBV15 to TRBJ2-3; 10 bases line up with TRBD2. This CDR3 comprises 17 residues. Germline CDR1 reads LNHNV; CDR2 reads YYDKDF (reference sequence). V was clipped by 0 bases and J by 4 bases; unmatched bases: 7.

The CDR3 region is CASSFLSGASYEQYF. The DNA for the CDR3 is TGTGCCAGCAGTTTTCTTAGCGGGGCCTCCTACGAGCAGTACTTC. The rearrangement joins TRBV27 to TRBJ2-7; 8 bases line up with TRBD2. J lost 0 bases, V lost 3 bases, and 4 bases had no gene match. CDR1 and CDR2 from the germline V gene are MNHEY and SMNVEV (reference sequence). CDR3 length: 15 amino acids.

The gene calls are TRBV28 and TRBJ2-1; 11 positions match TRBD2. The CDR3 has 16 amino acids. The germline V gene encodes CDR1 MDHEN and CDR2 SYDVKM. J lost 3 bases, V lost 3 bases, and 4 bases had no gene match. The CDR3 DNA reads as TGTGCCAGCAGTTTGGTGGGACTAGCGGTCTACAATGAGCAGTTCTTC. Translating gives CASSLVGLAVYNEQFF.

The chain combines TRBV5-5 with TRBJ1-2; a weak D match, TRBD1 (5 bases). The CDR3 totals 14 residues. The germline V gene has CDR1 SGHKS and CDR2 YYEKEE (reference sequence). Trimming pared 4 bases from V and 3 bases from J, leaving 13 bases between. The chain's CDR3 is CASSRYVGDYGYTF. The CDR3 DNA follows: TGTGCCAGCAGCCGGTACGTAGGGGACTATGGCTACACCTTC.

The chain combines TRBV10-3 with TRBJ2-1, with 8 nucleotides matching TRBD2. Trimming removed 8 bases from V and 7 bases from J; junction bases left unmatched: 10. The CDR3 totals 14 residues. The germline CDR1 and CDR2 sequences are ENHRY and SYGVKD. CDR3 amino acids: CAIALAVGGNEQFF. The CDR3, as DNA: TGTGCCATCGCACTAGCGGTTGGGGGGAATGAGCAGTTCTTC.

The J gene is TRBJ1-6, the V gene TRBV5-8; D call uncertain. V lost 1 base and J lost 6, with 8 bases in between. There are 14 residues in the CDR3. CDR1 and CDR2 (germline): SGHTS, YDEGEE. The CDR3 region has the DNA TGTGCCAGCAGCTTGTACACCAGTAATTCACCCCTCCACTTT. As protein: CASSLYTSNSPLHF.

As to this clone: Different DNA sequences within this sample yield the same CDR3. The rearrangement uses TRBV10-3 and TRBJ2-7; D is possibly TRBD1 (5 bases). The CDR3 length is 14 residues. Trimming pared 3 bases from V and 4 bases from J, leaving 13 bases between. Germline-derived CDR1 and CDR2 are ENHRY and SYGVKD. CDR3 amino acids: CAISDSFRAYEQYF. CDR3 bases: TGTGCCATCAGTGATTCCTTCAGGGCGTACGAGCAGTACTTC.

The chain is built from TRBV5-8 and TRBJ1-1, with 9 bases matching TRBD1. Germline V gene lookup returns CDR1 SGHTS and CDR2 YDEGEE. The CDR3 has 17 residues. Germline trimming cut 4 bases from V and 1 base from J; bases unmatched to any gene: 11. The CDR3 region has the DNA TGTGCCAGCAGCCTCGAACCTGGACAGGGGAGGAACACTGAAGCTTTCTTT. It specifies CASSLEPGQGRNTEAFF.

The CDR3 DNA follows: TGCAGCGTTGAAAGCCGGGAAGACTATGGCTACACCTTC. Translated: CSVESREDYGYTF. This chain joins TRBV29-1 and TRBJ1-2, with unresolved D. The CDR3 extends over 13 amino acids. CDR1 and CDR2 from the germline V gene are SQVTM and ANQGSEA. Deletions cut 2 bases from V and 3 bases from J, with 10 bases between.

The V call is TRBV28, the J call TRBJ2-5; D is uncertain. The V gene's germline CDR1 is MDHEN and CDR2 SYDVKM. V lost 4 bases and J lost 7, with 7 bases in between. CDR3 length equals 11 residues. DNA for the CDR3: TGTGCCAGCAGTTACGAGCGGACCCAGTACTTC. The encoded protein is CASSYERTQYF.

This chain connects TRBV19 to TRBJ2-2; 7 nucleotides match TRBD2. The CDR3 contains 15 residues. J gave up 7 bases and V 5 bases, and 10 bases lay outside the gene matches. In germline, CDR1 is LNHDA, CDR2 SQIVND (reference sequence). The CDR3 reads CASSAPSGAVGELFF. The CDR3 DNA follows: TGTGCCAGTAGTGCCCCAAGCGGGGCCGTCGGGGAGCTGTTTTTT.